This paragraph covers one T cell receptor beta chain sequence. Its cognate antigen is unknown. The sample belongs to a study of vaccination effects on CD4 cells after COVID-19. About the research overall: Two convalescent donors provided samples 16 days and one week before vaccination. Findings and caveats of the study: Predominantly, the post-vaccine spike-reactive clones of convalescents comprised new vaccine-induced clones.

Per the germline V gene, CDR1 is GTSNPN and CDR2 is SVGIG (reference sequence). This CDR3 has 16 residues. Unmatched junction bases numbered 7, after V lost 3 bases and J lost 4 bases. Antigen-specific CD4+ T cell clonotypes were called by their expansion after viral peptide-pool culture in ViraFEST. Upon completion of 10 to 11 days in culture, CD4+ T cells were isolated. Their SARS-CoV-2 infection, verified by PCR, occurred between March and December 2020. The authors replaced half the medium with IL-2 medium on days 3 and 7. Clones were sequenced by immunoSEQ multiplex PCR, and TCRdb holds only the in-frame ones, with some missing. Altogether 42,000 or so clones are present, approximately 72% being singletons, with the ten largest covering just under 30%.

The chain combines TRBV30 with TRBJ1-5; 12 nucleotides align to TRBD1. The clonotype comes from a human donor who had a prior SARS-CoV-2 infection. The starting material was CD4+ T cells from PBMCs cultured with a peptide pool, obtained before COVID-19 vaccination. DNA of the CDR3: TGTGCCTGGAGGGAGGGGACAGGGGGCCCAAATCAGCCCCAGCATTTT. Translating gives CAWREGTGGPNQPQHF. Complete variable domain (other parts from reference TRBV30 and TRBJ1-5): SQTIHQWPATLVQPVGSPLSLECTVEGTSNPNLYWYRQAAGRGLQLLFYSVGIGQISSEVPQNLSASRPQDRQFILSSKKLLLSDSGFYLCAWREGTGGPNQPQHFGDGTRLSIL.